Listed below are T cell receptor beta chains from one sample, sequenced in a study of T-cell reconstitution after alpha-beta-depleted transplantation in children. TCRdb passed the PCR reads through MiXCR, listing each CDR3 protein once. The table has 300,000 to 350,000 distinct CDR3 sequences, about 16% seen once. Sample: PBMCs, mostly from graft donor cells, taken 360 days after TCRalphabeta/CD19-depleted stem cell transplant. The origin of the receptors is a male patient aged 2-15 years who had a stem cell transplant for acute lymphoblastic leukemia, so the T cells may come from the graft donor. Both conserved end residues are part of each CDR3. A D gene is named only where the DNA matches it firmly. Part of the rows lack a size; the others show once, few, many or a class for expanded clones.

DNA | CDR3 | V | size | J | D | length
TGCGCCAGCAGCCAAGGGGACACCGCTCAAGAGACCCAGTACTTC | CASSQGDTAQETQYF | TRBV4-1 | many | TRBJ2-5 | NA | 15
TGTGCCAGCAGCGCCGCTGGACAGGGTGCAGGAAACACCATATATTTT | CASSAAGQGAGNTIYF | TRBV9 | few | TRBJ1-3 | TRBD1 | 16
TGTGCCAGCAGCTTAGAGGTTAGCGGCTCCTACGAGCAGTACTTC | CASSLEVSGSYEQYF | TRBV7-2 | NA | TRBJ2-7 | NA | 15
TGTGCCAGCAGCACCACAGGGGGAGGTGAAAAACTGTTTTTT | CASSTTGGGEKLFF | TRBV12-3/TRBV12-4 | many | TRBJ1-4 | TRBD1 | 14
TGTGCCTGGAGTGGAATTTTACAGGTTAGCGGGACCTCCTACGAGCAGTACTTC | CAWSGILQVSGTSYEQYF | TRBV30 | once | TRBJ2-7 | TRBD2 | 18
TGTGCCATCCCATCATGGGACAGGGACGGGGAGACCCAGTACTTC | CAIPSWDRDGETQYF | TRBV10-3 | NA | TRBJ2-5 | TRBD1 | 15
TGTGCCAGCAGAGGGGGATTCTACAATGAGCAGTTCTTC | CASRGGFYNEQFF | TRBV12-3/TRBV12-4 | NA | TRBJ2-1 | NA | 13
TGCAGTGTACGGACAGGGGATCAGCCCCAGCATTTT | CSVRTGDQPQHF | TRBV20-1 | few | TRBJ1-5 | TRBD1 | 12
TGTGCCAGCAGCCAATCAGGCAGTAGAACAGATACGCAGTATTTT | CASSQSGSRTDTQYF | TRBV4-2 | NA | TRBJ2-3 | NA | 15
TGTGCCATCAGACCCTCCACGAAAGAGACCCAGTACTTC | CAIRPSTKETQYF | TRBV10-3 | few | TRBJ2-5 | NA | 13
TGTGCCACCAGTGATCCTCCGGGCCCAAGACAGTTCTTC | CATSDPPGPRQFF | TRBV24-1 | few | TRBJ2-1 | NA | 13
TGTGCCAGCAGTTTCGGTTGGCAGGCGGCCCCCAATCAGCCCCAGCATTTT | CASSFGWQAAPNQPQHF | TRBV12-3/TRBV12-4 | NA | TRBJ1-5 | NA | 17
TGTGCCAGCAGTTTAAGGGCGACAGATACGCAGTATTTT | CASSLRATDTQYF | TRBV12-3/TRBV12-4 | many | TRBJ2-3 | NA | 13
TGCGCCAGCAGCTTGGGTCAGGCGAACACAGATACGCAGTATTTT | CASSLGQANTDTQYF | TRBV5-1 | NA | TRBJ2-3 | NA | 15
TGTGCCAGCAGCAAAGTCGACCCGGGGAGTCACAATGAGCAGTTCTTC | CASSKVDPGSHNEQFF | TRBV21-1 | few | TRBJ2-1 | NA | 16
TGTGCCAGCAATGGTCCAGGGGGCTACACCTTC | CASNGPGGYTF | TRBV7-6 | few | TRBJ1-2 | NA | 11
TGCAGTGCTACCCCTTCACTTAGCGGGATAGGTGGAGATACGCAGTATTTT | CSATPSLSGIGGDTQYF | TRBV20-1 | NA | TRBJ2-3 | TRBD2 | 17
TGTGCCAGCAGCCCGGGGACAGGGGGCGCCGGCCAGCATTTT | CASSPGTGGAGQHF | TRBV7-4 | NA | TRBJ1-5 | TRBD1 | 14
TGCAACTCCGGGGAAGCTTTCTTT | CNSGEAFF | TRBV29-1 | NA | TRBJ1-1 | NA | 8